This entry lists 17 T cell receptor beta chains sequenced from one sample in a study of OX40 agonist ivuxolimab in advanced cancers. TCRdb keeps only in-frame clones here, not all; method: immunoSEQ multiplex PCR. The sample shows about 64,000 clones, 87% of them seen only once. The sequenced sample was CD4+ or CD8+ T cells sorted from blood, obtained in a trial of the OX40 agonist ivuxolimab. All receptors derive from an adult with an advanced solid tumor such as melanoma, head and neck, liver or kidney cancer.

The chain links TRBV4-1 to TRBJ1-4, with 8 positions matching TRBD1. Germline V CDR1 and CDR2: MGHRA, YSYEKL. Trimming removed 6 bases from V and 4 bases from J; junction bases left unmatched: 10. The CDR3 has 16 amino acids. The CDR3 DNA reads TGCGCCAGCAGGAGCTCCCCGGGACAGGATAATGAAAAACTGTTTTTT. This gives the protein CASRSSPGQDNEKLFF.

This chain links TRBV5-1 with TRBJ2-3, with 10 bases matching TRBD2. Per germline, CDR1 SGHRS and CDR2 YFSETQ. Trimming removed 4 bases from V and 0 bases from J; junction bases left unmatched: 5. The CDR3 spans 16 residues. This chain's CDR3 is CASSHSGRQSTDTQYF. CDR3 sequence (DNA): TGCGCCAGCAGCCATAGCGGGAGGCAAAGCACAGATACGCAGTATTTT.

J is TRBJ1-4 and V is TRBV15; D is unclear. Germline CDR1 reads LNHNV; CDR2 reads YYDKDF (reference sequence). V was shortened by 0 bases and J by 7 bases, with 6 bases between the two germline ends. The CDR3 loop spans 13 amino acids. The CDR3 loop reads CATSRERGEKLFF. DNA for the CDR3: TGTGCCACCAGCAGAGAACGGGGTGAAAAACTGTTTTTT.

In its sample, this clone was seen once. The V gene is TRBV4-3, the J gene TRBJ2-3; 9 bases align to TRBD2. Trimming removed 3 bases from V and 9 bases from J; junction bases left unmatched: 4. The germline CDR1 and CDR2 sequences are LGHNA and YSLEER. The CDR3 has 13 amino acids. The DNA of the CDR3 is TGCGCCAGCAGCCAGGGACTAGCAGGCACGCAGTATTTT. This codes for CASSQGLAGTQYF.

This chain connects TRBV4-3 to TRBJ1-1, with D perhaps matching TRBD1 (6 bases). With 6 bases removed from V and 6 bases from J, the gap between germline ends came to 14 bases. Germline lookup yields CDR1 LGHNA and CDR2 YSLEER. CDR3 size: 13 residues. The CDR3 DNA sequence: TGCGCCAGCAGTGGACAGACTCAATCTGAAGCTTTCTTT. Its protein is CASSGQTQSEAFF.

CDR3 protein: CASRPRLAANTDTQYF. CDR3 in DNA: TGTGCCAGCAGGCCTAGACTAGCGGCCAACACAGATACGCAGTATTTT. The chain has TRBV6-6 and TRBJ2-3, with 9 bases fitting TRBD2. Losses at the gene ends were 6 bases for V and 2 bases for J; bases not matched to a gene: 9. Germline V gene lookup returns CDR1 MNHNY and CDR2 SVGAGI (reference sequence). The CDR3 has 16 amino acids.

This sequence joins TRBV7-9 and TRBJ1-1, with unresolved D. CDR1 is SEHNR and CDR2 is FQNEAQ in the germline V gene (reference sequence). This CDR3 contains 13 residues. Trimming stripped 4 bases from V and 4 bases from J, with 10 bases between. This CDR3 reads CASSSDPSTEAFF. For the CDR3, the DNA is TGTGCCAGCAGCTCCGACCCCTCCACTGAAGCTTTCTTT.

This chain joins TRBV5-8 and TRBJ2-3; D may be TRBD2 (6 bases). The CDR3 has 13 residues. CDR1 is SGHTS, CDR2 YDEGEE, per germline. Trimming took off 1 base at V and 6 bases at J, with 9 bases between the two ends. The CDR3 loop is CASSLYREDTQYF. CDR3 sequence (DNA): TGTGCCAGCAGCTTGTATCGGGAGGATACGCAGTATTTT.

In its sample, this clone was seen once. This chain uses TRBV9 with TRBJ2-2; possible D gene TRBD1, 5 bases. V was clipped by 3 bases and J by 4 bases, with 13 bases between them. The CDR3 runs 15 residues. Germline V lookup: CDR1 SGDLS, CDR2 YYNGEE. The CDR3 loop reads CASSASQGATGELFF. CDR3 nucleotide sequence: TGTGCCAGCAGCGCATCACAAGGGGCCACCGGGGAGCTGTTTTTT.

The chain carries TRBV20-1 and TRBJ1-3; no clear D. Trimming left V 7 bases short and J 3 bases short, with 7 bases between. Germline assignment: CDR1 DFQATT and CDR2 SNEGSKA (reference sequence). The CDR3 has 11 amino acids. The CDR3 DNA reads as TGCAGTGGTTCAGTTGGAAACACCATATATTTT. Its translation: CSGSVGNTIYF.

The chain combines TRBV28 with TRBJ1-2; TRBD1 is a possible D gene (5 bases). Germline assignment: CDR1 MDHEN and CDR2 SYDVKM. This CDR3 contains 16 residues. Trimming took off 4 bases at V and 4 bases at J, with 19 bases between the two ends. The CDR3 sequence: CASSSSLTARLYGYTF. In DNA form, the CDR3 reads TGTGCCAGCAGTTCATCTTTGACAGCCAGACTCTATGGCTACACCTTC.

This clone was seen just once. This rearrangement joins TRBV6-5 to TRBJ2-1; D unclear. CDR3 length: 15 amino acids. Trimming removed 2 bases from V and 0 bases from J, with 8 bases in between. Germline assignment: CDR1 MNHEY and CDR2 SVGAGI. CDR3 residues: CASSYGQRSYNEQFF. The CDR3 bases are TGTGCCAGCAGTTACGGGCAACGCTCCTACAATGAGCAGTTCTTC.

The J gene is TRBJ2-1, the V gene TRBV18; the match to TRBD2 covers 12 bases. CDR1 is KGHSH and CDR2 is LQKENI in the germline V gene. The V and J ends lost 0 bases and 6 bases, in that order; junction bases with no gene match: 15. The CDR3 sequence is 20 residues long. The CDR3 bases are TGTGCCAGCTCACCACCGTGGGGGGTATCGACTAGCGGGAGTCCCAATGAGCAGTTCTTC. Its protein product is CASSPPWGVSTSGSPNEQFF.

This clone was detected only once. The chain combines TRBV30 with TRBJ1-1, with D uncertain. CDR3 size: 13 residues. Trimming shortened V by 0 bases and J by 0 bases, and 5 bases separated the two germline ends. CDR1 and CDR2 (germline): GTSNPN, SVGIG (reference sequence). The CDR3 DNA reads TGTGCCTGGAGTGTAAGATTGAACACTGAAGCTTTCTTT. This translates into CAWSVRLNTEAFF.

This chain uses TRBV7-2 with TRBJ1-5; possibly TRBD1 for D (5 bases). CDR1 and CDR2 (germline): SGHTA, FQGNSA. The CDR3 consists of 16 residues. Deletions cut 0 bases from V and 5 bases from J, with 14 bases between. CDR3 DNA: TGTGCCAGCAGCTTAGCGATGTTGAGGGGCGATCAGCCCCAGCATTTT. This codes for CASSLAMLRGDQPQHF.

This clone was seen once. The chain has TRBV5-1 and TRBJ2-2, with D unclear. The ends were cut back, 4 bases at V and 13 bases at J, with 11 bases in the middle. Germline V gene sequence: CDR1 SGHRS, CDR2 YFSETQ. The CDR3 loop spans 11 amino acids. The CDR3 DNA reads TGCGCCAGCAGCGTCGAGTTTGGGCTGTTTTTT. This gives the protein CASSVEFGLFF.

CDR3 nucleotides: TGTGCCAGCAGCTTAAGTCGGGGCTCACCCGAGCAGTTCTTC. It codes for CASSLSRGSPEQFF. The chain carries TRBV11-3 and TRBJ2-1; D tentatively reads TRBD1 or TRBD2 (5 bases each). The CDR3 extends over 14 amino acids. The germline CDR1 and CDR2 sequences are SGHNT and YENEEA. V gave up 2 bases and J gave up 10 bases, with 15 bases separating them.